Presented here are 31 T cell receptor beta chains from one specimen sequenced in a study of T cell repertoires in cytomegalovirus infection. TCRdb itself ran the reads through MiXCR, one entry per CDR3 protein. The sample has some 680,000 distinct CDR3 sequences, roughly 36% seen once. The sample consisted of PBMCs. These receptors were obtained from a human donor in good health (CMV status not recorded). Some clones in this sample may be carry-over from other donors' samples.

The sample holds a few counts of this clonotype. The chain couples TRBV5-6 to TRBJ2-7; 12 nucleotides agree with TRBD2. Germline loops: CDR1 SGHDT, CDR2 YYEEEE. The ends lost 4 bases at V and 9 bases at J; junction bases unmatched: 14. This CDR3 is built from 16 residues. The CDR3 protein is CASSRILAGGPSAQYF. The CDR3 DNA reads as TGTGCCAGCAGCAGAATTCTAGCGGGGGGGCCGTCGGCGCAGTACTTC. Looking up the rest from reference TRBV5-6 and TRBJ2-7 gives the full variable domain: DAGVTQSPTHLIKTRGQQVTLRCSPKSGHDTVSWYQQALGQGPQFIFQYYEEEERQRGNFPDRFSGHQFPNYSSELNVNALLLGDSALYLCASSRILAGGPSAQYFGPGTRLTVT.

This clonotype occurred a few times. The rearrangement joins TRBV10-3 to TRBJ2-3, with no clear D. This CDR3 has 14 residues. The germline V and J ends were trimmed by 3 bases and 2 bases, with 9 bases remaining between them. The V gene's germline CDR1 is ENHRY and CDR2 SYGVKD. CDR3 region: CAISESEHTDTQYF. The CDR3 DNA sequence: TGTGCCATCAGTGAATCAGAGCACACAGATACGCAGTATTTT.

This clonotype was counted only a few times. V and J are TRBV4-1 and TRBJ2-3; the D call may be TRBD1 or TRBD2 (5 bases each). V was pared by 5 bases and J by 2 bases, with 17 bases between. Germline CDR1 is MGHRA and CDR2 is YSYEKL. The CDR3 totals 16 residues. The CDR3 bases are TGCGCCAGCAGCTCGGGTTGGGGGAGCCTCACAGATACGCAGTATTTT. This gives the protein CASSSGWGSLTDTQYF.

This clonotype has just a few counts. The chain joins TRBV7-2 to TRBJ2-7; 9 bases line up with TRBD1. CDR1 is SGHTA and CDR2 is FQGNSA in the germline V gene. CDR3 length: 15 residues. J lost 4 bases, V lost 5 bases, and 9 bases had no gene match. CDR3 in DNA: TGTGCCAGCAGCGGGAGGACAGGGGAGATATACGAGCAGTACTTC. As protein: CASSGRTGEIYEQYF.

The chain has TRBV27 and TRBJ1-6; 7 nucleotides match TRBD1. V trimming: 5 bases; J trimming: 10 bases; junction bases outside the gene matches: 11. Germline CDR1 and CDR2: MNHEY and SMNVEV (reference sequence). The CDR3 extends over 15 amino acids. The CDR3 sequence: CASSLTGTVGSPLHF. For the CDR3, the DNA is TGTGCCAGCAGTCTCACTGGGACAGTTGGATCACCCCTCCACTTT.

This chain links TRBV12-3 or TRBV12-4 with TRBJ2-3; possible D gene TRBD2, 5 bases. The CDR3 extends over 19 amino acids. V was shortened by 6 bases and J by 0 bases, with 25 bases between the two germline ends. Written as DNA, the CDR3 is TGTGCCAGCAGCTTCCACGGGATCGATTACGTCGCTAGCACAGATACGCAGTATTTT. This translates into CASSFHGIDYVASTDTQYF.

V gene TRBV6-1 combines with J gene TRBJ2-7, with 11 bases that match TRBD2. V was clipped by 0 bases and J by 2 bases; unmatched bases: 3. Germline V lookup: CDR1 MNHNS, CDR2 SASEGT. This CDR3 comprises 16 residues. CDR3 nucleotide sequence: TGTGCCAGCAGTGAAGCGTCACTAGCGGGAGCCTACGAGCAGTACTTC. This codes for CASSEASLAGAYEQYF.

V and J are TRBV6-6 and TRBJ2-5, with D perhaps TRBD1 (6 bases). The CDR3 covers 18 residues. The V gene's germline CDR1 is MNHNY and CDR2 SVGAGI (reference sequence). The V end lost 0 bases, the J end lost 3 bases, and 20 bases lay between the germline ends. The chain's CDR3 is CASSYSILLRTEEETQYF. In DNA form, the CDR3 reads TGTGCCAGCAGTTACTCAATCCTACTTAGGACAGAGGAAGAGACCCAGTACTTC.

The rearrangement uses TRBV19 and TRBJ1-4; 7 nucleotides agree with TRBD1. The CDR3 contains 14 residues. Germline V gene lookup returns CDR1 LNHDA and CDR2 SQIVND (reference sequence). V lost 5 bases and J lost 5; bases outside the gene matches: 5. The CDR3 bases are TGTGCCAGTAGTGACAGGGATCAAAATGAAAAACTGTTTTTT. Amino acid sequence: CASSDRDQNEKLFF.

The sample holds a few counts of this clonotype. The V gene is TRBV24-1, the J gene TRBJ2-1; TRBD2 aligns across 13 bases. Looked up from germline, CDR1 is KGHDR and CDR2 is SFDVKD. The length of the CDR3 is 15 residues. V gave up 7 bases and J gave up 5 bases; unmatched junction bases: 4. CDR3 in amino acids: CATSEGTSGNNEQFF. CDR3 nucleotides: TGTGCCACCAGCGAAGGGACTAGCGGGAACAATGAGCAGTTCTTC.

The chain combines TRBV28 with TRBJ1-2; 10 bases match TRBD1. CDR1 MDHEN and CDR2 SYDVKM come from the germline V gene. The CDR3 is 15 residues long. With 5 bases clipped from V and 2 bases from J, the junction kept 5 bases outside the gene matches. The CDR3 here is CASSQRTGGNYGYTF. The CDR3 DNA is TGTGCCAGCAGTCAGCGGACAGGGGGGAACTATGGCTACACCTTC.

CDR3 loop: CASSLISTSGYNEQFF. The CDR3 DNA is TGTGCCAGCAGCTTAATTTCGACTAGCGGTTACAATGAGCAGTTCTTC. The chain employs TRBV7-2 and TRBJ2-1, with TRBD2 matching over 9 bases. Looked up from germline, CDR1 is SGHTA and CDR2 is FQGNSA. CDR3 size: 16 residues. V was clipped by 2 bases and J by 4 bases; unmatched bases: 6.

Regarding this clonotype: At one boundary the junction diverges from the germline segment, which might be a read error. DNA of the CDR3: TGTGCCAGCAGCTTAGACGGGAGGGCAAGCACAGATACGCAGTGTTTT. The encoded protein is CASSLDGRASTDTQCF. The chain employs TRBV7-2 and TRBJ2-3; TRBD2 aligns across 8 bases. There are 16 residues in the CDR3. The germline V gene encodes CDR1 SGHTA and CDR2 FQGNSA.

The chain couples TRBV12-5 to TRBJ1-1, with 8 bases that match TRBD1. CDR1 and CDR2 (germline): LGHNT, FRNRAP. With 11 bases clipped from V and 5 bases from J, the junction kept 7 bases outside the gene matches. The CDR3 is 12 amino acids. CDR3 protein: CAGRGQGTEAFF. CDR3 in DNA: TGTGCTGGTCGCGGACAGGGAACTGAAGCTTTCTTT.

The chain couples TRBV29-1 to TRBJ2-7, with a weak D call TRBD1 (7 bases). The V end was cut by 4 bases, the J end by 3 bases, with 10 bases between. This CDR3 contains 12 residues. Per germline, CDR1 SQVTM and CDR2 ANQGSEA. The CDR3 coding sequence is TGCAGCGTTGTCCAGGGGGGCTACGAGCAGTACTTC. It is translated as CSVVQGGYEQYF.

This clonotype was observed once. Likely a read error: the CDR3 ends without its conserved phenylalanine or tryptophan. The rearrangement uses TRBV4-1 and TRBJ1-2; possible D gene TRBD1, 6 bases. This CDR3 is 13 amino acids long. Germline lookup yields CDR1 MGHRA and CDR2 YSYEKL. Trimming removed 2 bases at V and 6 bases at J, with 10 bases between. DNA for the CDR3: TGCGCCAGCAGCCAAAGGGACATCGATGGCTACACCTTA. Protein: CASSQRDIDGYTL.

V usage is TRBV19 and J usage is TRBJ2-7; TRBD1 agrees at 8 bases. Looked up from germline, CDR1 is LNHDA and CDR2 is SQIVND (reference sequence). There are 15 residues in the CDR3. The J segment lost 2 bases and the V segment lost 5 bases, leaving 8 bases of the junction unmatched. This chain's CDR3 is CASSGGTGPTYEQYF. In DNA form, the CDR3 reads TGTGCCAGTAGTGGGGGGACAGGACCCACCTACGAGCAGTACTTC. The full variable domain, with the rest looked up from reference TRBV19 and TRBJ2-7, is DGGITQSPKYLFRKEGQNVTLSCEQNLNHDAMYWYRQDPGQGLRLIYYSQIVNDFQKGDIAEGYSVSREKKESFPLTVTSAQKNPTAFYLCASSGGTGPTYEQYFGPGTRLTVT.

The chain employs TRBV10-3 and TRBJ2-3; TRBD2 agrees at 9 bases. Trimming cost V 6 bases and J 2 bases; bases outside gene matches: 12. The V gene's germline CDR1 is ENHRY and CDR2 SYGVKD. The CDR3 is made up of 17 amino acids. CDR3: CAIRPTGGGDHTDTQYF. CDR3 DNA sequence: TGTGCCATCAGGCCGACTGGCGGGGGGGATCACACAGATACGCAGTATTTT.

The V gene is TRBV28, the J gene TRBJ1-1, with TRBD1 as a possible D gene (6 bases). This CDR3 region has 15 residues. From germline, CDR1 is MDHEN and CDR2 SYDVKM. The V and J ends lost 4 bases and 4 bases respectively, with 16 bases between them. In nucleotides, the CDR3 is TGTGCCAGCAGTTCTCTAGACAGGTTGGGCACTGAAGCTTTCTTT. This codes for CASSSLDRLGTEAFF.

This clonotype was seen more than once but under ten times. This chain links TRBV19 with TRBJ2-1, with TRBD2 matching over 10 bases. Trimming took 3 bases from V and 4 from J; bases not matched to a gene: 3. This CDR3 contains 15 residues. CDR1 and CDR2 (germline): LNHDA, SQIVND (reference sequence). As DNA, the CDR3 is TGTGCCAGTAGTATTGCAGCGGGAGGGTACAATGAGCAGTTCTTC. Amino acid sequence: CASSIAAGGYNEQFF.

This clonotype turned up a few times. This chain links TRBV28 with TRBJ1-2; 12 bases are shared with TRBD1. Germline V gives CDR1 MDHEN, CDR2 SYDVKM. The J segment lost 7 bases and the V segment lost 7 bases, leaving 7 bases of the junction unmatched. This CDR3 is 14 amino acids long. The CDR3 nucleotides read TGTGCCAGCAACCTCCGGGACAGGGGGCTTGGCTACACCTTC. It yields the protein CASNLRDRGLGYTF.

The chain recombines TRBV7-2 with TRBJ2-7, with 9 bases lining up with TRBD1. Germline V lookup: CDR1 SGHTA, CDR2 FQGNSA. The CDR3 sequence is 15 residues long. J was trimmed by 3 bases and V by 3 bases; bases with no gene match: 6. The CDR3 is CASSFWTGDDYEQYF. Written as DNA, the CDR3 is TGTGCCAGCAGCTTTTGGACAGGGGACGACTACGAGCAGTACTTC.

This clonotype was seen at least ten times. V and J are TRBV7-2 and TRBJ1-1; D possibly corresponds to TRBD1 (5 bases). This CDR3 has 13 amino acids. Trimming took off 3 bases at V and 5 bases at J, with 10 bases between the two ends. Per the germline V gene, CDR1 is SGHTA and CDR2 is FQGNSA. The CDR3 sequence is CASSFRGGTEAFF. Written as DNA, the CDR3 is TGTGCCAGCAGCTTCCGCGGGGGGACTGAAGCTTTCTTT.

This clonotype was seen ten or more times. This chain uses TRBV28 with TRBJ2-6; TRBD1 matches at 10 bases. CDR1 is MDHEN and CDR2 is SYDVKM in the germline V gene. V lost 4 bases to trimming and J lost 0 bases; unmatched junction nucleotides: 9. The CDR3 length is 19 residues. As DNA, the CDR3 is TGTGCCAGCAGTTCAGAAGCCGGGACAGGGGACTCTGGGGCCAACGTCCTGACTTTC. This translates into CASSSEAGTGDSGANVLTF.

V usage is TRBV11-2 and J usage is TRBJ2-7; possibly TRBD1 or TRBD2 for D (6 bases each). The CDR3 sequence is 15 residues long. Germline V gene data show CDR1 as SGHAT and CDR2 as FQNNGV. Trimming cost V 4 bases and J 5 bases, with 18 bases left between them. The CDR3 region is CASSSFPGASDEQYF. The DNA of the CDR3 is TGTGCCAGCAGCTCATTCCCGGGGGCGAGTGACGAGCAGTACTTC.

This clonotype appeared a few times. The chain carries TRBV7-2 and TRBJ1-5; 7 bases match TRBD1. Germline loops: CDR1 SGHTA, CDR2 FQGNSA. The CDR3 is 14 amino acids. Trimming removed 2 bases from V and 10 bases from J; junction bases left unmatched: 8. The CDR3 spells CASSLRQGPGPQHF. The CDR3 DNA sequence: TGTGCCAGCAGCTTAAGACAGGGACCGGGTCCCCAGCATTTT. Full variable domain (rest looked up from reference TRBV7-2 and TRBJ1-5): GAGVSQSPSNKVTEKGKDVELRCDPISGHTALYWYRQSLGQGLEFLIYFQGNSAPDKSGLPSDRFSAERTGGSVSTLTIQRTQQEDSAVYLCASSLRQGPGPQHFGDGTRLSIL.

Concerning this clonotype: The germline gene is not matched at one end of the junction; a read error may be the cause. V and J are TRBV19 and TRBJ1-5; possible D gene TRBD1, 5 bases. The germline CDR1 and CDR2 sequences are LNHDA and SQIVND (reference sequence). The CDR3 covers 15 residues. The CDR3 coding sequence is TGTGACAGTAGTATGAACTCAGGGAGCAATCAGCCCCAGCATTTT. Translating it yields CDSSMNSGSNQPQHF.

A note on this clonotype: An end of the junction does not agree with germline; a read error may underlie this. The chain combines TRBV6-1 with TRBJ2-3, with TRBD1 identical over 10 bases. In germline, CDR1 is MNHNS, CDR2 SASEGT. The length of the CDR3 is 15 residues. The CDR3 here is CASIEGGTGADTQYF. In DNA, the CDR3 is TGTGCCAGCATTGAAGGGGGGACAGGGGCAGATACGCAGTATTTT.

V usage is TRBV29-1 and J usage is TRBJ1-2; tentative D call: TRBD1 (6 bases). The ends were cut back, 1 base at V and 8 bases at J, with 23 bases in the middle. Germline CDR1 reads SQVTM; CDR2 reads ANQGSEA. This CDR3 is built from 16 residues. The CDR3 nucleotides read TGCAGCGTTGAAGTCGAGTACAGGGCCCCCGGAGTCGGCTACACCTTC. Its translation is CSVEVEYRAPGVGYTF.

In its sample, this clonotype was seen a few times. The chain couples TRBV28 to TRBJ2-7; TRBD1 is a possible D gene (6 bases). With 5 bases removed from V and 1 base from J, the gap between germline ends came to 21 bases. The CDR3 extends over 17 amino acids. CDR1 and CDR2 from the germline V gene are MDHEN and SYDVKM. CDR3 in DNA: TGTGCCAGCAGTCGAATCCTTTACAGGGCCAATTCCTACGAGCAGTACTTC. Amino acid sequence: CASSRILYRANSYEQYF.

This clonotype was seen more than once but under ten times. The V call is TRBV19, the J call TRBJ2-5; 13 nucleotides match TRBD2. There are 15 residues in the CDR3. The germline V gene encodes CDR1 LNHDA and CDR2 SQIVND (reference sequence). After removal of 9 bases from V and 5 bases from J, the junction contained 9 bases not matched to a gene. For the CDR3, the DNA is TGTGCCAGCACGACTAGCGGGGGGCCCGGGGAGACCCAGTACTTC. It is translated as CASTTSGGPGETQYF.